These 22 T cell receptor beta chains were all obtained from the same sample, sequenced in a study of cytomegalovirus exposure and HLA in healthy donors (dated 2017 in TCRdb). Receptor libraries were prepared by the immunoSEQ multiplex PCR assay. A mixture of 60 forward primers for TCR Vbeta segments and 13 reverse primers for TCR Jbeta segments was used in the multiplex PCR. TCRdb limited this immuneACCESS table to in-frame rearrangements with V and J called. A share of clones is missing; checked studies link under half to unresolved V genes, and the rest is unexplained. The table for this sample lists 110,000 to 150,000 clones; more than 8% of them were counted only once. Of the sample, less than 2% is held by the ten largest clones. The sample was PBMCs. The receptors were sampled from a man over 45 in good health and CMV-seronegative.

This clone was seen a handful of times. The V call is TRBV11-2, the J call TRBJ2-7; 9 bases match TRBD2. Germline CDR1 SGHAT, CDR2 FQNNGV. The CDR3 is 15 residues long. The ends lost 1 base at V and 3 bases at J; junction bases unmatched: 4. The CDR3 region has the DNA TGTGCCAGCAGCTTAGGAGCGGGAGGCCTCTACGAGCAGTACTTC. This sequence encodes CASSLGAGGLYEQYF.

The chain is built from TRBV10-1 and TRBJ2-1, with D maybe TRBD2 (5 bases). The V and J ends lost 6 bases and 1 base respectively, with 10 bases between them. The germline CDR1 and CDR2 sequences are WNHNN and SYGVQD (reference sequence). The CDR3 sequence is 14 residues long. The CDR3 reads CASRPGTSYNEQFF. CDR3 coding DNA: TGCGCCAGCAGACCGGGAACGTCCTACAATGAGCAGTTCTTC.

V is TRBV29-1 and J is TRBJ2-5; D perhaps matches TRBD1 (5 bases). The J call may be mistaken, given a closer DNA end match to TRBJ2-7. The CDR3 is made up of 12 amino acids. Germline loops: CDR1 SQVTM, CDR2 ANQGSEA. The CDR3 DNA reads as TGCAGCGTCCGCCTAAGGGGCTACGAGCAGTACTTC. Translated: CSVRLRGYEQYF.

The chain links TRBV19 to TRBJ2-3; 9 bases line up with TRBD2. Germline V gives CDR1 LNHDA, CDR2 SQIVND (reference sequence). Trimming took 5 bases from V and 4 from J; bases not matched to a gene: 7. The CDR3 is made up of 15 amino acids. The CDR3 DNA is TGTGCCAGTAGTCTATCTAGCGGGATGGCAGATACGCAGTATTTT. Translated: CASSLSSGMADTQYF.

This clone has only a few counts. The chain couples TRBV28 to TRBJ1-4; 7 bases line up with TRBD1. Germline V gives CDR1 MDHEN, CDR2 SYDVKM. This CDR3 region has 14 residues. V was clipped by 3 bases and J by 7 bases; unmatched bases: 5. CDR3 region: CASSFKGAGEKLFF. CDR3 in DNA: TGTGCCAGCAGTTTTAAGGGGGCAGGTGAAAAACTGTTTTTT.

V gene TRBV6-5 combines with J gene TRBJ1-2, with 7 bases lining up with TRBD1. The V segment lost 2 bases and the J segment 4 bases; nucleotides outside the gene matches: 10. The CDR3 has 16 amino acids. Per germline, CDR1 MNHEY and CDR2 SVGAGI. CDR3 nucleotides: TGTGCCAGCAGTTACGGCAGGGGGAAAAGATCCTATGGCTACACCTTC. Translation gives CASSYGRGKRSYGYTF.

This clone was seen only a few times. The CDR3 DNA is TGTGCCAGCTCACCATCCACCCGGGGAGCGGGGCAGCCCCAGCATTTT. Its protein is CASSPSTRGAGQPQHF. The V call is TRBV18, the J call TRBJ1-5; D is unclear. Germline V CDR1 and CDR2: KGHSH, LQKENI. Between the trimmed V and J ends, which lost 2 bases and 7 bases, there was a span of 18 bases. This CDR3 has 16 residues.

This clone was picked up a small number of times. CDR3 residues: CASSQTTGATNEKLFF. The CDR3 DNA reads TGTGCCAGTAGTCAGACCACAGGGGCAACTAATGAAAAACTGTTTTTT. The chain links TRBV19 to TRBJ1-4; 7 bases agree with TRBD1. This CDR3 comprises 16 residues. Germline CDR1 is LNHDA and CDR2 is SQIVND (reference sequence). With 5 bases clipped from V and 0 bases from J, the junction kept 6 bases outside the gene matches.

This chain joins TRBV10-3 and TRBJ1-2, with a possible D match to TRBD1 (5 bases). The length of the CDR3 is 15 residues. Per the germline V gene, CDR1 is ENHRY and CDR2 is SYGVKD. V lost 2 bases and J 7 bases, leaving 17 bases between the germline ends. The CDR3 region is CAISEQAGDDFGYTF. The CDR3 nucleotides are TGTGCCATCAGTGAGCAAGCGGGGGACGACTTTGGCTACACCTTC.

The chain carries TRBV28 and TRBJ2-7, with D maybe TRBD1 (6 bases). Germline lookup yields CDR1 MDHEN and CDR2 SYDVKM. The V end lost 3 bases, the J end lost 1 base, and 10 bases lay between the germline ends. The CDR3 is 14 residues long. The CDR3 coding sequence is TGTGCCAGCAGTTTTTCGAGGGGGTCCTACGAGCAGTACTTC. Translating it yields CASSFSRGSYEQYF.

This clone was detected a few times. DNA for the CDR3: TGTGCCAGCAGTGTGGTATGGGGGGGAACTCAGCCCCAGCATTTT. Amino acids: CASSVVWGGTQPQHF. J is TRBJ1-5 and V is TRBV2; TRBD1 might be the D (5 bases). This CDR3 is built from 15 residues. CDR1 is SNHLY, CDR2 FYNNEI, per germline. The V end lost 4 bases, the J end lost 6 bases, and 16 bases lay between the germline ends.

This clone was picked up a small number of times. J is TRBJ2-7 and V is TRBV11-2; TRBD2 agrees at 10 bases. The germline V gene has CDR1 SGHAT and CDR2 FQNNGV. The CDR3 runs to 14 residues. V shed 5 bases and J 4 bases; nucleotides not matched to a gene: 5. As DNA, the CDR3 is TGTGCCAGCAGCCCGGGACTAGCGCTTTACGAGCAGTACTTC. This codes for CASSPGLALYEQYF.

This clone appeared a few times. J is TRBJ2-3 and V is TRBV29-1, with D possibly being TRBD2 (6 bases). Looked up from germline, CDR1 is SQVTM and CDR2 is ANQGSEA. The CDR3 is made up of 14 amino acids. V was cut by 4 bases and J by 7 bases, with 18 bases left in between. The CDR3 protein is CSVGVGGQLNTQYF. The CDR3 region has the DNA TGCAGCGTTGGTGTGGGGGGTCAATTGAATACGCAGTATTTT.

This clone was found a few times. V is TRBV9 and J is TRBJ1-5; D is uncertain. The germline gives CDR1 SGDLS, CDR2 YYNGEE. CDR3 length: 14 residues. V shed 2 bases and J shed 3 bases, with 9 bases lying between them. CDR3 protein: CASSVLDSNQPQHF. CDR3 nucleotide sequence: TGTGCCAGCAGCGTCCTGGACTCCAATCAGCCCCAGCATTTT.

This sequence joins TRBV7-9 and TRBJ2-7, with 9 positions matching TRBD1. Germline loops: CDR1 SEHNR, CDR2 FQNEAQ (reference sequence). There are 15 residues in the CDR3. With 4 bases clipped from V and 7 bases from J, the junction kept 11 bases outside the gene matches. CDR3 protein: CASSYGTGPSREQYF. The CDR3 coding sequence is TGTGCCAGCAGCTATGGGACAGGGCCCAGCAGGGAGCAGTACTTC.

This clone occurred a few times. The chain combines TRBV6-1 with TRBJ2-7; D is possibly TRBD1 (5 bases). V gave up 4 bases and J gave up 2 bases, with 9 bases separating them. Germline V gene sequence: CDR1 MNHNS, CDR2 SASEGT. The CDR3 consists of 13 residues. The CDR3 coding sequence is TGTGCCAGCAGTGGACAGCTAACCTACGAGCAGTACTTC. It is translated as CASSGQLTYEQYF.

In this sample, this clone turned up a few times. This chain connects TRBV9 to TRBJ2-3, with D maybe TRBD2 (6 bases). The CDR3 loop spans 15 amino acids. V gave up 4 bases and J gave up 6 bases, with 18 bases separating them. Germline CDR1 SGDLS, CDR2 YYNGEE. CDR3 nucleotide sequence: TGTGCCAGCAGCCCCCGCTCAGGCGGGGTGGATACGCAGTATTTT. Encoded protein: CASSPRSGGVDTQYF.

This clone occurred a few times. J is TRBJ2-7 and V is TRBV10-1; the match to TRBD1 covers 10 bases. Trimming cost V 3 bases and J 2 bases; bases outside gene matches: 7. CDR1 is WNHNN, CDR2 SYGVQD, per germline (reference sequence). The CDR3 contains 16 residues. For the CDR3, the DNA is TGCGCCAGCAGTGACCATCCGGGACAGGGGACCTACGAGCAGTACTTC. Protein product: CASSDHPGQGTYEQYF.

This chain connects TRBV7-9 to TRBJ1-2, with 9 bases lining up with TRBD1. Per the germline V gene, CDR1 is SEHNR and CDR2 is FQNEAQ (reference sequence). V lost 5 bases to trimming and J lost 7 bases; unmatched junction nucleotides: 5. The CDR3 is 13 residues long. The chain's CDR3 is CASSRGQGGGYTF. The DNA of the CDR3 is TGTGCCAGCAGCAGGGGACAGGGAGGTGGCTACACCTTC.

V and J are TRBV6-1 and TRBJ2-1, with 8 bases identical to TRBD1. CDR3 length: 14 amino acids. Germline lookup yields CDR1 MNHNS and CDR2 SASEGT. J was trimmed by 9 bases and V by 5 bases; bases with no gene match: 9. The CDR3 DNA reads as TGTGCCAGCAGTACCCAGGACAGGGCGGCTGAGCAGTTCTTC. This encodes CASSTQDRAAEQFF.

The chain has TRBV18 and TRBJ1-2; D is ambiguous. The CDR3 loop spans 13 amino acids. Trimming pared 1 base from V and 5 bases from J, leaving 8 bases between. Germline CDR1 and CDR2: KGHSH and LQKENI. The CDR3 nucleotides read TGTGCCAGCTCACCACAGGCGGAGTATGGCTACACCTTC. Amino acids: CASSPQAEYGYTF.

Regarding this clone: This sample also contains other DNA sequences that code for the same CDR3. This rearrangement joins TRBV2 to TRBJ2-1; TRBD1 might be the D (7 bases). Trimming stripped 4 bases from V and 6 bases from J, with 10 bases between. Germline CDR1 SNHLY, CDR2 FYNNEI. The CDR3 runs to 13 residues. CDR3 DNA sequence: TGTGCCAGCAGTGGCCAGGGGGGCAATGAGCAGTTCTTC. Amino acid sequence: CASSGQGGNEQFF.